The 8 T cell receptor beta chains presented below share a single source sample, sequenced in a study of human T cells and chemical hapten exposure. The time point denotes: patch test 3, about 24 weeks after DPC sensitization. Indicated treatment: therapeutic diphenylcyclopropenone sensitization with weekly scalp DPC. MiXCR, applied by TCRdb to the RACE reads, yields one record per CDR3 protein. The repertoire holds about 190,000 distinct CDR3 sequences, with more than 20% as singletons. Sequencing used whole blood, obtained in connection with sensitization to the hapten diphenylcyclopropenone (DPC). Receptor source: a woman in her forties with alopecia areata. Some clones in this sample may be carry-over from other donors' samples.

This clonotype was counted a few times. This sequence joins TRBV20-1 and TRBJ1-5, with D possibly being TRBD1 (5 bases). V lost 3 bases, J lost 0 bases, and 9 bases lay in between. CDR3 length equals 14 residues. CDR1 and CDR2 from the germline V gene are DFQATT and SNEGSKA (reference sequence). The CDR3 DNA is TGCAGTGCTAGGTCAGGGTATAGCAATCAGCCCCAGCATTTT. This translates into CSARSGYSNQPQHF.

This clonotype was seen only a few times. The rearrangement links TRBV20-1 to TRBJ2-7, with TRBD1 as a possible D gene (7 bases). There are 13 residues in the CDR3. With 2 bases removed from V and 7 bases from J, the gap between germline ends came to 15 bases. Germline lookup yields CDR1 DFQATT and CDR2 SNEGSKA (reference sequence). The CDR3 DNA sequence: TGCAGTGCTAGACCAAACCCAGGGGGGGAGCAGTACTTC. The encoded protein is CSARPNPGGEQYF.

The chain combines TRBV28 with TRBJ1-5; D may be TRBD1 (5 bases). V lost 3 bases to trimming and J lost 0 bases, with 18 bases between them. The germline CDR1 and CDR2 sequences are MDHEN and SYDVKM. The CDR3 consists of 18 residues. CDR3 in amino acids: CASSFRGGNAISNQPQHF. In nucleotides, the CDR3 is TGTGCCAGCAGTTTCCGCGGGGGAAACGCCATTAGCAATCAGCCCCAGCATTTT.

In its sample, this clonotype was seen a few times. The rearrangement uses TRBV12-3 or TRBV12-4 and TRBJ2-2; D unresolved. The V end lost 3 bases, the J end lost 4 bases, and 12 bases lay between the germline ends. The CDR3 is made up of 15 amino acids. The CDR3 reads CASSFRTGSTGELFF. CDR3 nucleotides: TGTGCCAGCAGTTTTCGGACCGGGTCCACCGGGGAGCTGTTTTTT.

The rearrangement joins TRBV15 to TRBJ1-5; D not resolved. Between the trimmed V and J ends, which lost 0 bases and 6 bases, there was a span of 12 bases. This CDR3 spans 15 amino acids. Germline-derived CDR1 and CDR2 are LNHNV and YYDKDF (reference sequence). The DNA of the CDR3 is TGTGCCACCAGCAGAGATACGGGAACGAGTCAGCCCCAGCATTTT. It codes for CATSRDTGTSQPQHF.

This clonotype was picked up a small number of times. CDR3 sequence: CASSRQVLQETQYF. CDR3 DNA: TGCGCCAGCAGCCGCCAAGTCCTCCAAGAGACCCAGTACTTC. This sequence joins TRBV4-3 and TRBJ2-5; D is ambiguous. The CDR3 is made up of 14 amino acids. V lost 4 bases to trimming and J lost 1 base, with 10 bases between them. CDR1 is LGHNA, CDR2 YSLEER, per germline.

The table lists this clonotype with many counts. The chain carries TRBV9 and TRBJ2-7, with 12 positions matching TRBD2. The germline gives CDR1 SGDLS, CDR2 YYNGEE. The CDR3 covers 15 residues. The J segment lost 7 bases and the V segment lost 0 bases, leaving 5 bases of the junction unmatched. DNA of the CDR3: TGTGCCAGCAGCGTAGGACTAGCGGGAGTCGAAGAGCAGTACTTC. It translates to CASSVGLAGVEEQYF.

The V call is TRBV10-3, the J call TRBJ1-2; the match to TRBD1 covers 7 bases. The CDR3 length is 13 residues. J was trimmed by 0 bases and V by 10 bases; bases with no gene match: 5. Germline V CDR1 and CDR2: ENHRY, SYGVKD. Written as DNA, the CDR3 is TGTGCCACATGGACAGGAGCTAACTATGGCTACACCTTC. This codes for CATWTGANYGYTF.